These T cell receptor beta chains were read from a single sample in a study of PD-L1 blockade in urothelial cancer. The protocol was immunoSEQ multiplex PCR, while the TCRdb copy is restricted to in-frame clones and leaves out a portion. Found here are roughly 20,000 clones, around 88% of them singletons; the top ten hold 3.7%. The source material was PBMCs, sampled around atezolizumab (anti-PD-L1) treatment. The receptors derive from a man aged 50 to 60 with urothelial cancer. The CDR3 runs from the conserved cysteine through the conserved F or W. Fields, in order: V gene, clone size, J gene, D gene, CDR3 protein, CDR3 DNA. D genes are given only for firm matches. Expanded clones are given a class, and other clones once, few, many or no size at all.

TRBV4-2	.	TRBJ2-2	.	CASSQETGWELFF	TGTGCCAGCAGCCAAGAAACGGGATGGGAGCTGTTTTTT
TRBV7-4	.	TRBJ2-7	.	CASSQYGQSSYEQYF	TGTGCCAGCAGCCAATATGGACAGAGCTCCTACGAGCAGTACTTC
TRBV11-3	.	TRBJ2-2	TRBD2	CASSFERESGELFF	TGTGCCAGCAGCTTCGAGCGGGAGTCCGGGGAGCTGTTTTTT
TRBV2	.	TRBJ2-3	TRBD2	CASRPTSGSFTDTQYF	TGTGCCAGCAGACCCACTAGCGGGAGCTTCACAGATACGCAGTATTTT
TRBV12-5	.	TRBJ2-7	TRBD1	CASAPGQGGIEQYF	TGTGCTAGTGCCCCCGGACAGGGCGGTATCGAGCAGTACTTC
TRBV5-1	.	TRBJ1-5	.	CASSLGLGNQPQHF	TGCGCCAGCAGCTTGGGACTCGGCAATCAGCCCCAGCATTTT
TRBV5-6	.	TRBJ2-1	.	CASSFVRSLNNEQFF	TGTGCCAGCAGCTTTGTTAGGAGTTTAAACAATGAGCAGTTCTTC
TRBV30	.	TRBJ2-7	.	CAFGWKGAGYEQYF	TGTGCCTTTGGATGGAAAGGGGCAGGCTACGAGCAGTACTTC
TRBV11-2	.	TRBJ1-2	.	CASSLGFAGNYGYTF	TGTGCCAGCAGCTTAGGTTTTGCCGGGAACTATGGCTACACCTTC
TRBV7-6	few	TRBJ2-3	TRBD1	CASSPRQGTGTDTQYF	TGTGCCAGCAGCCCCCGACAGGGGACGGGGACAGATACGCAGTATTTT
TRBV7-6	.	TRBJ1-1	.	CASSFLGTPQLEAFF	TGTGCCAGCAGCTTTCTTGGGACTCCCCAACTTGAAGCTTTCTTT
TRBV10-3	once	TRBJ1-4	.	CATHSGQSGNEKLFF	TGTGCCACCCACTCCGGACAGAGCGGCAATGAAAAACTGTTTTTT
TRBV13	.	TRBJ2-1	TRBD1	CASGTLETGLYNEQFF	TGTGCCAGCGGAACCCTCGAGACAGGGCTATACAATGAGCAGTTCTTC
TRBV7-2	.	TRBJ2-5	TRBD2	CASSPGLAKRVETQYF	TGTGCCAGCAGCCCGGGACTAGCTAAAAGGGTGGAGACCCAGTACTTC
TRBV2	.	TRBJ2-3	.	CASPLGAASSTDTQYF	TGTGCCAGCCCTCTGGGAGCCGCTTCCAGCACAGATACGCAGTATTTT
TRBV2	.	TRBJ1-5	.	CASSERGGNQPQHF	TGTGCCAGCAGCGAGCGGGGGGGCAATCAGCCCCAGCATTTT
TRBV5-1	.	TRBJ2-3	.	CASSLGVGGADTQYF	TGCGCCAGCAGCTTGGGGGTTGGCGGCGCAGATACGCAGTATTTT
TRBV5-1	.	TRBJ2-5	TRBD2	CASSPGTSGVEYF	TGCGCCAGCAGCCCTGGGACTAGCGGGGTTGAATACTTC
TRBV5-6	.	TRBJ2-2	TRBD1	CASSFHLLPGQVTGELFF	TGTGCCAGCAGCTTCCACCTTTTACCGGGACAGGTCACCGGGGAGCTGTTTTTT
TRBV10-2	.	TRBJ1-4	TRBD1	CASSGTGGRTNEKLFF	TGCGCCAGCAGTGGTACAGGGGGCCGGACTAATGAAAAACTGTTTTTT
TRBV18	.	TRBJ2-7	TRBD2	CASSLLRLATTDYEQYF	TGTGCCAGCTCACTACTCCGACTAGCGACGACCGACTACGAGCAGTACTTC
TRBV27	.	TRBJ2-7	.	CASSPRQYDYEQYF	TGTGCCAGCAGTCCGCGACAGTACGACTACGAGCAGTACTTC
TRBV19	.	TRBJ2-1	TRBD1	CASSPGGGNEQFF	TGTGCCAGTAGTCCAGGGGGCGGGAATGAGCAGTTCTTC
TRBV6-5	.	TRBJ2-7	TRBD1	CASSRGQGGYEQYF	TGTGCCAGCAGCCGCGGACAGGGGGGGTACGAGCAGTACTTC
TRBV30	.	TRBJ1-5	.	CAWSAPGQQNQPQHF	TGTGCCTGGAGTGCGCCGGGACAACAAAATCAGCCCCAGCATTTT
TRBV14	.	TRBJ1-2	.	CASSQVISPHGYTF	TGTGCCAGCAGCCAAGTCATCAGTCCCCATGGCTACACCTTC
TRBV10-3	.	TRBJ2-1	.	CAISAQGRPNEQFF	TGTGCCATCAGTGCGCAGGGGCGGCCCAATGAGCAGTTCTTC
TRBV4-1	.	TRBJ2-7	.	CASSQERRQGGYEQYF	TGCGCCAGCAGCCAAGAAAGGAGGCAGGGGGGATACGAGCAGTACTTC
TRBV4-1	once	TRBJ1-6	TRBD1	CASSQGPGQQNSPLHF	TGCGCCAGCAGCCAGGGGCCGGGACAGCAGAATTCACCCCTCCACTTT
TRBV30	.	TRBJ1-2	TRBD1	CAWSNLGQGIGYTF	TGTGCCTGGAGTAACTTGGGACAGGGAATCGGCTACACCTTC
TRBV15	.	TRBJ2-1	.	CATSRVLGQGRKFF	TGTGCCACCAGCAGAGTTCTCGGTCAGGGAAGGAAGTTCTTC
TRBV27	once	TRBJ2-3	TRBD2	CASSWLAGGPDTQYF	TGTGCCAGCAGTTGGCTAGCGGGGGGGCCAGATACGCAGTATTTT
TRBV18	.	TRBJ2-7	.	CASSPQTHEQYF	TGTGCCAGCTCACCCCAGACACACGAGCAGTACTTC
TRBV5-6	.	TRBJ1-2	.	CASSLVQDGYTF	TGTGCCAGCAGCTTGGTACAGGATGGCTACACCTTC
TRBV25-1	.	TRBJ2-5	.	CASRDTGVGEQYF	TGTGCCAGCCGGGACACTGGGGTAGGGGAGCAGTACTTC
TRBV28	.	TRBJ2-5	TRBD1	CASSLGADRVRETQYF	TGTGCCAGCAGTTTAGGCGCGGACAGGGTAAGGGAGACCCAGTACTTC
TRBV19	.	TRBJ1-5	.	CASYSRTHSNQPQHF	TGTGCCAGCTACTCACGGACACATAGCAATCAGCCCCAGCATTTT
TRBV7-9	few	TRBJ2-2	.	CASSLNGLTGELFF	TGTGCCAGCAGCTTAAACGGACTCACCGGGGAGCTGTTTTTT
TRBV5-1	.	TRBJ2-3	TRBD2	CASSLTSGTDTQYF	TGCGCCAGCAGCTTGACTAGCGGGACAGATACGCAGTATTTT
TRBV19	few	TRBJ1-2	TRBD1	CASSMGTGNGYTF	TGTGCCAGTAGTATGGGGACAGGGAATGGCTACACCTTC
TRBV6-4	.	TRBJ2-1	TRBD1	CASSEGTDYNEQFF	TGTGCCAGCAGTGAGGGGACAGATTACAATGAGCAGTTCTTC
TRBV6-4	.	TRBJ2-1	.	CASSPLGGTYNEQFF	TGTGCCAGCAGTCCATTAGGCGGGACCTACAATGAGCAGTTCTTC
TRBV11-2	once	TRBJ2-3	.	CASSLGQLLGTDTQYF	TGTGCCAGCAGCTTAGGACAGCTTTTAGGAACAGATACGCAGTATTTT
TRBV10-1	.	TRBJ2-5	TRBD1	CASSEGTVQETQYF	TGCGCCAGCAGTGAAGGGACAGTCCAAGAGACCCAGTACTTC
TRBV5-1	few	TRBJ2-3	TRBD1	CASSVDRGTDTQYF	TGCGCCAGCAGCGTCGACAGGGGTACAGATACGCAGTATTTT
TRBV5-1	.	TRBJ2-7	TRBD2	CASSLEAGARYEQYF	TGCGCCAGCAGCTTGGAGGCGGGAGCCCGCTACGAGCAGTACTTC
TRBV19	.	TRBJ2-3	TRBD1	CASSAQQGYTQYF	TGTGCCAGTAGTGCACAACAGGGGTATACGCAGTATTTT
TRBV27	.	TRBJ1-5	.	CASSPSGGPYSNQPQHF	TGTGCCAGCAGCCCTAGCGGGGGACCTTATAGCAATCAGCCCCAGCATTTT
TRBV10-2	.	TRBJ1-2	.	CASSVGRGTYGYTF	TGCGCCAGCAGTGTGGGCAGGGGTACCTATGGCTACACCTTC
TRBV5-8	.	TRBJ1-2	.	CASRPDSHGYTF	TGTGCCAGCAGACCGGACAGCCATGGCTACACCTTC
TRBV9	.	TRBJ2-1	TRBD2	CASSVGLGGASYNEQFF	TGTGCCAGCAGCGTAGGCCTCGGGGGGGCCTCCTACAATGAGCAGTTCTTC
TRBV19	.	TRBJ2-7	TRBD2	CASSRGLAAYEQYF	TGTGCCAGTAGTAGGGGACTAGCAGCTTACGAGCAGTACTTC
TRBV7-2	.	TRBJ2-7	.	CASSSAYEQYF	TGTGCCAGCAGCTCGGCCTACGAGCAGTACTTC
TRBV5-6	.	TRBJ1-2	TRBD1	CASSFNRGSGYTF	TGTGCCAGCAGCTTCAACAGGGGGTCCGGCTACACCTTC
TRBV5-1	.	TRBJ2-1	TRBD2	CASSLELAGVGNEQFF	TGCGCCAGCAGCTTGGAACTAGCGGGAGTTGGTAATGAGCAGTTCTTC